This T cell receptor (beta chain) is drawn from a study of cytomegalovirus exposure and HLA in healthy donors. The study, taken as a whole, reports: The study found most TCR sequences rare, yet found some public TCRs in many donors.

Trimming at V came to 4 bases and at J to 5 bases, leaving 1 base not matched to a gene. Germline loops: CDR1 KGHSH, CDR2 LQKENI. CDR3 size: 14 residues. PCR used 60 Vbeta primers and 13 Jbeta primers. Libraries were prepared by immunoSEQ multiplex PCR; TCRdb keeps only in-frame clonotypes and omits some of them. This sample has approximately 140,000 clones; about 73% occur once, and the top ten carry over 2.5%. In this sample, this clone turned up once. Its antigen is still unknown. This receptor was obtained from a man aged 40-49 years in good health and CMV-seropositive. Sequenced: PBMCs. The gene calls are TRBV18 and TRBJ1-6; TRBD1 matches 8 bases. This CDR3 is CASSQDRDNSPLHF. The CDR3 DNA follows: TGTGCCAGCTCACAGGACAGGGATAATTCACCCCTCCACTTT.